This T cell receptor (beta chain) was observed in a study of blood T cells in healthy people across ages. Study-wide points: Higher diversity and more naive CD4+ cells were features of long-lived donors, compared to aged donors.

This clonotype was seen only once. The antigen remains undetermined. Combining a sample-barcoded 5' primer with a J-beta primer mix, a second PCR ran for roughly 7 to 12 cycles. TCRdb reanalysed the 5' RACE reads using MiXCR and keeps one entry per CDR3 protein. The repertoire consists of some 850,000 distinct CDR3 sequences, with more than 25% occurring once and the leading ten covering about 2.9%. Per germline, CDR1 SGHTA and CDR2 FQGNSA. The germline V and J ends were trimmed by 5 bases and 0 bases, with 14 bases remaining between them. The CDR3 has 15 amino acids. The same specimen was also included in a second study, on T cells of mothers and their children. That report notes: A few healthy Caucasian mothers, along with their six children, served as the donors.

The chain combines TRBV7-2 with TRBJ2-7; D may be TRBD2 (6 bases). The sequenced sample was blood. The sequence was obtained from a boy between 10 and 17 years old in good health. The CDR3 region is CASSPVGGDSYEQYF. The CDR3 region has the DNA TGTGCCAGCAGCCCAGTGGGCGGGGACTCCTACGAGCAGTACTTC.